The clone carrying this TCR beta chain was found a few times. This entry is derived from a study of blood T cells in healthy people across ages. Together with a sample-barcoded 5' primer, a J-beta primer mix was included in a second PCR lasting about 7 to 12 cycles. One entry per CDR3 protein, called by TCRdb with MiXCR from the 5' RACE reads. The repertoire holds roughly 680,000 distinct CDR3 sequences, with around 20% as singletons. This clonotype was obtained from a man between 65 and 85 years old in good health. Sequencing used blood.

Here the CDR3 reads CAISDGREYEQYF. The CDR3 bases are TGTGCCATCAGTGACGGGAGGGAGTACGAGCAGTACTTC. The chain couples TRBV10-3 to TRBJ2-7, with 8 bases identical to TRBD2. Losses at the gene ends were 3 bases for V and 4 bases for J; bases not matched to a gene: 2. This CDR3 is 13 amino acids long. Germline V CDR1 and CDR2: ENHRY, SYGVKD.